This T cell receptor (beta chain) was found in a study of cytomegalovirus exposure and HLA in healthy donors. The study's findings and limits: Confirmation in vitro established that three CMV-associated chains were specific for CMV antigens.

This clone was observed a handful of times. Its antigen remains unknown. The CDR3 is 15 residues long. The germline V gene encodes CDR1 MNHNS and CDR2 SASEGT. V lost 1 base, J lost 3 bases, and 9 bases lay in between. It was with 60 Vbeta and 13 Jbeta primers that the PCR ran. This table comes from immunoSEQ multiplex PCR, and its TCRdb copy is limited to in-frame clones, with some not included. Here the sample spans about 160,000 clones, around 78% being singletons. The TCR was taken from a middle-aged woman in good health and CMV-seronegative. The specimen sequenced was PBMCs. The V and J genes are TRBV6-1 and TRBJ1-4, with D unclear. As DNA, the CDR3 is TGTGCCAGCAGTGAAGGAGGCCCCCCTAATGAAAAACTGTTTTTT. Protein: CASSEGGPPNEKLFF.